This TCR beta chain was sequenced in a study of technical replicates of blood from several donors. Clones were sequenced by immunoSEQ multiplex PCR, and TCRdb holds only the in-frame ones, with some missing. The sample includes tens of thousands of clones, 80% to 90% of them seen just once. Germline CDR1 and CDR2: MNHEY and SVGAGI. The CDR3 consists of 15 residues. The ends were cut back, 6 bases at V and 2 bases at J, with 16 bases in the middle. This clone was detected a few times. This TCR was sampled from a human donor in good health. Some clones in this sample may be carry-over from other donors' samples. The specimen sequenced was PBMCs. J is TRBJ1-1 and V is TRBV6-5; D not certain. The CDR3 bases are TGTGCCAGCAGACAAAGACTAGCCCAAAACACTGAAGCTTTCTTT. Translated: CASRQRLAQNTEAFF.